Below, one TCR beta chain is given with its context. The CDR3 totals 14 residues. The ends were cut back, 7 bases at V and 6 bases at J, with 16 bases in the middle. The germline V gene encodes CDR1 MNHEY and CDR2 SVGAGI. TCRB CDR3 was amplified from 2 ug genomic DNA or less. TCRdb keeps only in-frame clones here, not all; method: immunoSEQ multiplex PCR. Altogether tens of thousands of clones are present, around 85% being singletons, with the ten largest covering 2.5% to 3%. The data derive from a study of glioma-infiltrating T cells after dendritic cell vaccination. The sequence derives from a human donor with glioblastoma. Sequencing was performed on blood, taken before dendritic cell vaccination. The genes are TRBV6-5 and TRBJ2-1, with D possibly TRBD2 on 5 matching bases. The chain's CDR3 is CASTDYLVLNEQFF. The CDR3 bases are TGTGCCAGCACCGACTACTTAGTCCTCAATGAGCAGTTCTTC.